The following is a TCR beta chain sequence with its context. Sequenced by immunoSEQ multiplex PCR; TCRdb stores in-frame clones only, minus some. The sample lists about 140,000 clones, over 75% occurring once. The data stem from a study of cytotoxic CD8 clonotypes in ibrutinib-treated CLL. The CDR3 has 16 amino acids. V was pared by 3 bases and J by 6 bases, with 12 bases of the junction left unmatched. Germline CDR1 SGHNT, CDR2 YYREEE (reference sequence). The chain has TRBV5-4 and TRBJ2-7; 10 nucleotides line up with TRBD2. The TCR was taken from a human donor with chronic lymphocytic leukemia. The starting material was PBMCs, obtained after 36 months of ibrutinib treatment. As DNA, the CDR3 is TGTGCCAGCAGCTCGCCGAAAAGCGGGGGGGCTGGCGAGCAGTACTTC. It translates to CASSSPKSGGAGEQYF.